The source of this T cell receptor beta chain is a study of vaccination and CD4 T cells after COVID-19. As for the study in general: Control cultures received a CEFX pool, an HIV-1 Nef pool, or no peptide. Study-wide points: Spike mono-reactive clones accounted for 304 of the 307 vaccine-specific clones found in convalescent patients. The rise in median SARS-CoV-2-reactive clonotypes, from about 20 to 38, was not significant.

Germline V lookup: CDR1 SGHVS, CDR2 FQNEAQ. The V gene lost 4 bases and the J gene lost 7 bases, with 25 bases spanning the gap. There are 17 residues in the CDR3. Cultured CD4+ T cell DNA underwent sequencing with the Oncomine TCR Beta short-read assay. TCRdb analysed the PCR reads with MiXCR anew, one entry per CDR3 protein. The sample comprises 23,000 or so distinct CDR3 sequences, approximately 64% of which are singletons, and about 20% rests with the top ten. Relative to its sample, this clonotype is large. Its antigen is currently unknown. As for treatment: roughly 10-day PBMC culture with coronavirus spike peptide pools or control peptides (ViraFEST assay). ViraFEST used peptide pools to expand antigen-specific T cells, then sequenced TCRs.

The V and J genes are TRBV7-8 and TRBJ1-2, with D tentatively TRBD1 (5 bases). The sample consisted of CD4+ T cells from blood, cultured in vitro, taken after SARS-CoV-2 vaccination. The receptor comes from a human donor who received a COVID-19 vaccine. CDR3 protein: CASSSRAGEGVVRGYTF. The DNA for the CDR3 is TGTGCCAGCAGCTCCCGAGCCGGAGAAGGGGTAGTTCGTGGCTACACCTTC.